A single sample is the source of the 28 T cell receptor beta chains below, sequenced in a study of molecular identifiers for immune sequencing clone quantification (dated by TCRdb to the late 2010s). Library method: PCR. TCRdb records Illumina HiSeq 4000 as the sequencer. TCRdb itself trimmed the public reads at Q25 with fastp, ran MiXCR and retained productive beta chains. Rows matching on CDR3 protein sequence are summarized as one entry with the most common DNA and genes. This sample comprises under 600,000 distinct CDR3 sequences, 20% to 25% of them detected only once. The top ten clones comprise around 0.86% of the sample. The sequencing sample was made of naive CD8+ T cells from blood, with Jurkat cell RNA spiked in. What the cell subset or site label conveys for this sample: FACS-sorted CD8+CD4-CCR7+CD45RA+ naive T cells. Receptor source: a human donor in good health. Some libraries in this study had Jurkat cell RNA spiked in.

The table lists this clonotype with many counts. V gene TRBV5-1 combines with J gene TRBJ2-7; TRBD1 matches 8 bases. Trimming took 3 bases from V and 2 from J; bases not matched to a gene: 4. This CDR3 region has 14 residues. The germline gives CDR1 SGHRS, CDR2 YFSETQ. The CDR3 region is CASSSDRDPYEQYF. DNA of the CDR3: TGCGCCAGCAGCTCGGACAGGGACCCCTACGAGCAGTACTTC.

This clonotype has at least ten counts. The genes are TRBV29-1 and TRBJ1-2, with D unclear. There are 12 residues in the CDR3. CDR1 is SQVTM, CDR2 ANQGSEA, per germline. V lost 6 bases to trimming and J lost 1 base, with 9 bases between them. CDR3 amino acids: CSVVEDNYGYTF. In DNA form, the CDR3 reads TGCAGCGTGGTAGAAGATAACTATGGCTACACCTTC.

This clonotype was observed at least ten times. The CDR3 reads CASSESGARSGNTIYF. The DNA of the CDR3 is TGTGCCAGCAGTGAATCAGGGGCGCGGTCCGGAAACACCATATATTTT. This rearrangement joins TRBV2 to TRBJ1-3; D may be TRBD1 (6 bases). The germline CDR1 and CDR2 sequences are SNHLY and FYNNEI. Trimming pared 2 bases from V and 4 bases from J, leaving 15 bases between. This CDR3 spans 16 amino acids. Variable domain in full (rest from reference TRBV2 and TRBJ1-3): EPEVTQTPSHQVTQMGQEVILRCVPISNHLYFYWYRQILGQKVEFLVSFYNNEISEKSEIFDDQFSVERPDGSNFTLKIRSTKLEDSAMYFCASSESGARSGNTIYFGEGSWLTVV.

Details on this clonotype: Without the conserved terminal phenylalanine or tryptophan, this CDR3 likely stems from a read error. This sequence joins TRBV9 and TRBJ2-7, with D maybe TRBD2 (5 bases). Germline V gene lookup returns CDR1 SGDLS and CDR2 YYNGEE. This CDR3 has 15 residues. Trimming stripped 0 bases from V and 0 bases from J, with 10 bases between. CDR3: CASSVAADDSYEQYL. The CDR3 DNA is TGTGCCAGCAGCGTAGCAGCGGACGACTCCTACGAGCAGTACCTC.

This clonotype was detected only a few times. The chain recombines TRBV27 with TRBJ1-6; 10 nucleotides agree with TRBD1. The V gene end was trimmed by 1 base and the J gene end by 7 bases; junction bases not matched to a gene: 4. The CDR3 has 16 residues. Germline CDR1 MNHEY, CDR2 SMNVEV (reference sequence). CDR3 nucleotides: TGTGCCAGCAGTTTATTGTCGGGACAGGGGAATTCACCCCTCCACTTT. Translation: CASSLLSGQGNSPLHF.

Only a few counts were recorded for this clonotype. DNA of the CDR3: TGTGCCAGCAGCAGGACAGGGGCTGGAAACACCATATATTTT. This translates into CASSRTGAGNTIYF. The genes are TRBV7-3 and TRBJ1-3; 9 nucleotides match TRBD1. CDR3 length: 14 residues. CDR1 SGHTA and CDR2 FQGTGA come from the germline V gene. V lost 5 bases, J lost 2 bases, and 1 base stayed unmatched.

This chain links TRBV12-3 or TRBV12-4 with TRBJ1-3; D may be TRBD1 (5 bases). The V end lost 8 bases, the J end lost 4 bases, and 12 bases lay between the germline ends. The CDR3 consists of 13 residues. DNA for the CDR3: TGTGCCAGCTCAGTGGGACCCGGAAACACCATATATTTT. Its translation is CASSVGPGNTIYF.

V gene TRBV11-2 combines with J gene TRBJ1-5; D ambiguous. The ends were cut back, 0 bases at V and 4 bases at J, with 4 bases in the middle. Germline CDR1 SGHAT, CDR2 FQNNGV. The CDR3 runs to 13 residues. The CDR3 loop reads CASSLDWNQPQHF. The CDR3 DNA reads TGTGCCAGCAGCTTAGATTGGAATCAGCCCCAGCATTTT.

This clonotype was seen a few times. V and J are TRBV14 and TRBJ2-7; tentatively, D is TRBD1 (5 bases). The CDR3 runs to 15 residues. Trimming left V 0 bases short and J 3 bases short, with 12 bases between. Per the germline V gene, CDR1 is SGHDN and CDR2 is FVKESK. The CDR3 loop reads CASSQDVQVLYEQYF. The CDR3 bases are TGTGCCAGCAGCCAAGATGTACAGGTCCTCTACGAGCAGTACTTC.

This clonotype was seen only a few times. This chain connects TRBV7-3 to TRBJ2-7; 14 bases fit TRBD2. The V segment lost 4 bases and the J segment 3 bases; nucleotides outside the gene matches: 5. The germline CDR1 and CDR2 sequences are SGHTA and FQGTGA. There are 16 residues in the CDR3. CDR3 DNA: TGTGCCAGCAGCTCCGGGACTAGCGGGAGTAACTACGAGCAGTACTTC. Translating gives CASSSGTSGSNYEQYF.

Worth noting for this clonotype: Just one base apart from a much larger clone, this may be a read error. V and J are TRBV5-3 and TRBJ2-3; D ambiguous. TRBV5-3 counts as an open reading frame of uncertain function. The V gene lost 0 bases and the J gene lost 2 bases, with 7 bases spanning the gap. The CDR3 covers 14 residues. For the CDR3, the DNA is TGTGCCAGAAGCTTGGACAGCCACACAGATACGCAGTATTTT. It specifies CARSLDSHTDTQYF.

The J gene is TRBJ2-7, the V gene TRBV25-1; TRBD1 aligns across 10 bases. CDR1 and CDR2 (germline): MGHDK, SYGVNS. V trimming: 3 bases; J trimming: 7 bases; junction bases outside the gene matches: 12. The CDR3 is 16 amino acids. CDR3: CASSDWTGGFYEEQYF. CDR3 in DNA: TGTGCCAGCAGTGACTGGACAGGGGGGTTTTACGAGGAGCAGTACTTC.

J is TRBJ1-2 and V is TRBV30; D possibly corresponds to TRBD1 (6 bases). CDR3 length equals 14 residues. From germline, CDR1 is GTSNPN and CDR2 SVGIG (reference sequence). Trimming removed 0 bases at V and 8 bases at J, with 16 bases between. The CDR3 nucleotides are TGTGCCTGGAGTGTTAGGGGAGGGGGTTTCGGCTACACCTTC. Amino acids: CAWSVRGGGFGYTF.

Note on this clonotype: A junction end diverges from the germline sequence, so it may reflect a read error. The chain carries TRBV4-2 and TRBJ2-3; D is unclear. The CDR3 sequence is 16 residues long. Germline values: CDR1 LGHNA, CDR2 YNFKEQ. The CDR3 coding sequence is TGCGCCAGCAGCCAAGATCGTGGGCTCGGCACAGATACGCAGTATTTT. This gives the protein CASSQDRGLGTDTQYF.

The sample holds many counts of this clonotype. The rearrangement links TRBV28 to TRBJ2-3; TRBD2 is a possible D gene (5 bases). This CDR3 comprises 13 residues. Trimming took 6 bases from V and 6 from J, leaving 13 bases between them. Germline CDR1 is MDHEN and CDR2 is SYDVKM. CDR3 residues: CASSLQRADTQYF. CDR3 sequence (DNA): TGTGCCAGCAGCCTCCAGAGGGCGGATACGCAGTATTTT.

Details on this clonotype: A read error may explain this, as a much larger clone is one base away. The chain carries TRBV11-1 and TRBJ2-7; 10 nucleotides agree with TRBD1. The CDR3 has 14 amino acids. The V gene's germline CDR1 is SGHAT and CDR2 FQDESV (reference sequence). The CDR3 nucleotides read TGTGCCAGCAGCGCCGGGACAGGGGACTACAAGCAGTACTTC. It codes for CASSAGTGDYKQYF.

The chain carries TRBV30 and TRBJ1-2; D is ambiguous. Trimming shortened V by 2 bases and J by 5 bases, and 9 bases separated the two germline ends. The CDR3 spans 12 residues. The V gene's germline CDR1 is GTSNPN and CDR2 SVGIG (reference sequence). CDR3 DNA sequence: TGTGCCTGGAGTCCAGTGACATATGGCTACACCTTC. Amino acids: CAWSPVTYGYTF.

There are many counts of this clonotype. The rearrangement joins TRBV7-3 to TRBJ2-1; 13 bases line up with TRBD2. The CDR3 covers 15 residues. V lost 5 bases, J lost 7 bases, and 5 bases stayed unmatched. Per the germline V gene, CDR1 is SGHTA and CDR2 is FQGTGA. As DNA, the CDR3 is TGTGCCAGCAGCCAACTAGCGGGAGGGCCTAATGAGCAGTTCTTC. This encodes CASSQLAGGPNEQFF.

This clonotype was recorded a few times. The chain carries TRBV28 and TRBJ2-7; 7 bases line up with TRBD1. The V gene end was trimmed by 6 bases and the J gene end by 3 bases; junction bases not matched to a gene: 8. The CDR3 has 14 amino acids. The germline V gene has CDR1 MDHEN and CDR2 SYDVKM. Written as DNA, the CDR3 is TGTGCCAGCAGCTCCACAGGGGCAATCTACGAGCAGTACTTC. This sequence encodes CASSSTGAIYEQYF.

This sequence joins TRBV11-2 and TRBJ2-1; TRBD2 matches 9 bases. V was clipped by 2 bases and J by 5 bases; unmatched bases: 4. This CDR3 comprises 15 residues. The germline V gene has CDR1 SGHAT and CDR2 FQNNGV. In DNA form, the CDR3 reads TGTGCCAGCAGCTTAACCGCTAGCGGGGACAATGAGCAGTTCTTC. As protein: CASSLTASGDNEQFF.

This clonotype has at least ten counts. This chain joins TRBV13 and TRBJ2-3; D gene uncertain. Trimming cost V 5 bases and J 2 bases, with 17 bases left between them. The CDR3 runs to 16 residues. Germline CDR1 is PRHDT and CDR2 is FYEKMQ (reference sequence). CDR3: CASSLVGDRHTDTQYF. For the CDR3, the DNA is TGTGCCAGCAGCCTGGTTGGAGACCGCCACACAGATACGCAGTATTTT.

This clonotype was counted many times. The V and J genes are TRBV29-1 and TRBJ2-5; no definite D call. Germline values: CDR1 SQVTM, CDR2 ANQGSEA. Trimming cost V 0 bases and J 3 bases, with 11 bases left between them. The CDR3 runs to 14 residues. DNA for the CDR3: TGCAGCGTTGAAGATTTCCGGCTGAAAGAGACCCAGTACTTC. Encoded protein: CSVEDFRLKETQYF.

Comment on this clonotype: A read error may be the cause here, since a much bigger clone is one base away. V usage is TRBV20-1 and J usage is TRBJ1-2, with D possibly being TRBD1 (6 bases). V gave up 0 bases and J gave up 2 bases, with 13 bases separating them. Germline loops: CDR1 DFQATT, CDR2 SNEGSKA (reference sequence). The CDR3 has 15 amino acids. CDR3 protein: CSARDLTGKNYGYTF. DNA for the CDR3: TGCAGTGCTAGAGATCTTACAGGGAAGAACTATGGCTACACCTTC.

This clonotype has only a few counts. The chain is built from TRBV7-9 and TRBJ1-5; 9 positions agree with TRBD1. CDR1 and CDR2 (germline): SEHNR, FQNEAQ (reference sequence). With 5 bases clipped from V and 5 bases from J, the junction kept 7 bases outside the gene matches. This CDR3 contains 15 residues. The chain's CDR3 is CASSVSGQGYQPQHF. DNA for the CDR3: TGTGCCAGCAGCGTGTCGGGACAGGGCTATCAGCCCCAGCATTTT. The full variable domain, rest sourced from reference TRBV7-9 and TRBJ1-5, is DTGVSQNPRHKITKRGQNVTFRCDPISEHNRLYWYRQTLGQGPEFLTYFQNEAQLEKSRLLSDRFSAERPKGSFSTLEIQRTEQGDSAMYLCASSVSGQGYQPQHFGDGTRLSIL.

This rearrangement joins TRBV4-3 to TRBJ1-5; TRBD1 matches at 11 bases. There are 18 residues in the CDR3. The germline CDR1 and CDR2 sequences are LGHNA and YSLEER. The V and J ends lost 1 base and 8 bases, in that order; junction bases with no gene match: 13. CDR3 DNA: TGCGCCAGCAGCCAAGTTTCGGGGACGGACAGGGGGCGCGAGCCCCAGCATTTT. Protein sequence: CASSQVSGTDRGREPQHF.

This sequence joins TRBV19 and TRBJ2-1, with TRBD2 matching 8 bases. The CDR3 is 16 amino acids. The germline CDR1 and CDR2 sequences are LNHDA and SQIVND (reference sequence). The V and J ends lost 4 bases and 0 bases, in that order; junction bases with no gene match: 5. The CDR3 DNA is TGTGCCAGTAGTAAGGTAGCGGGAACCTCCTACAATGAGCAGTTCTTC. Residues: CASSKVAGTSYNEQFF.

Turning to this clonotype: Being one base from a much bigger clone, this may be a read error. This chain links TRBV4-3 with TRBJ1-3; no definite D call. The CDR3 extends over 13 amino acids. Germline assignment: CDR1 LGHNA and CDR2 YSLEER. CDR3 sequence: CASSQYTGNTIHF. The CDR3 nucleotides are TGCGCCAGCAGCCAATACACTGGAAACACCATACATTTT.

The chain recombines TRBV2 with TRBJ1-1, with TRBD1 matching 7 bases. After removal of 8 bases from V and 1 base from J, the junction contained 4 bases not matched to a gene. The CDR3 runs 13 residues. Germline V gives CDR1 SNHLY, CDR2 FYNNEI. CDR3 sequence reads: CASRTGGNTEAFF. CDR3 in DNA: TGTGCCAGCCGGACAGGAGGGAACACTGAAGCTTTCTTT. Complete variable domain (other parts from reference TRBV2 and TRBJ1-1): EPEVTQTPSHQVTQMGQEVILRCVPISNHLYFYWYRQILGQKVEFLVSFYNNEISEKSEIFDDQFSVERPDGSNFTLKIRSTKLEDSAMYFCASRTGGNTEAFFGQGTRLTVV.